Presented here are 2 T cell receptor beta chains from one specimen sequenced in a study of cytomegalovirus exposure and HLA in healthy donors. PCR amplification relied on 60 Vbeta primers (plus 13 Jbeta primers). Using immunoSEQ multiplex PCR, the repertoire was profiled, and TCRdb retains in-frame clones only, with some absent. The sample holds 100,000 to 150,000 clones; more than 80% are singletons and the top ten take under 6%. The sequenced sample was PBMCs. These receptors were obtained from a woman aged 40 to 50 in good health and CMV-seropositive.

The gene calls are TRBV6-5 and TRBJ1-1, with 7 bases lining up with TRBD1. Germline loops: CDR1 MNHEY, CDR2 SVGAGI. With V trimmed by 7 bases and J by 6 bases, 11 bases remained unmatched. The CDR3 covers 14 residues. The CDR3 bases are TGTGCCAGCAACCCCGGGCAGCAGGGGGCTGAAGCTTTCTTT. Translation: CASNPGQQGAEAFF.

This sequence joins TRBV5-1 and TRBJ2-7, with D unclear. The CDR3 is 12 amino acids. Germline V lookup: CDR1 SGHRS, CDR2 YFSETQ. V was shortened by 6 bases and J by 6 bases, with 13 bases between the two germline ends. CDR3: CASISQAREQYF. CDR3 DNA: TGCGCCAGCATCTCTCAGGCGCGCGAGCAGTACTTC.